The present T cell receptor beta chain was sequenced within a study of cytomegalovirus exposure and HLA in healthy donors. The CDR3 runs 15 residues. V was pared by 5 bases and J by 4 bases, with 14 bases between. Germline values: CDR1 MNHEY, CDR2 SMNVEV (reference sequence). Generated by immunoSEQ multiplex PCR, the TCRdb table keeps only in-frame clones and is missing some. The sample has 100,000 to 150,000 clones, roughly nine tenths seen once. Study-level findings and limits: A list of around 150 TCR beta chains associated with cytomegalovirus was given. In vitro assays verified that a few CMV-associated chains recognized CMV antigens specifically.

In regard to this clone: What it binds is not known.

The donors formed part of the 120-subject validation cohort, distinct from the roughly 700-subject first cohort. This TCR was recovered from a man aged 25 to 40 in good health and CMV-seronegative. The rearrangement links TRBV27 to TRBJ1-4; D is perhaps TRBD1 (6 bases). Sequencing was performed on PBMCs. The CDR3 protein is CASSPQGLRNEKLFF. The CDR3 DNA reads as TGTGCCAGCAGTCCACAGGGACTACGTAATGAAAAACTGTTTTTT.